This T cell receptor beta chain emerged from a study of blood T cell repertoires in COVID-19. Background on the study: Italy, Spain and the United States were the sources of the convalescent and acute COVID-19 samples.

This clone was picked up one time. Unmatched junction bases numbered 8, after V lost 4 bases and J lost 4 bases. The germline V gene encodes CDR1 LNHDA and CDR2 SQIVND (reference sequence). The CDR3 is 15 amino acids. Profiling relied on immunoSEQ multiplex PCR, and the TCRdb table lists in-frame clones only, not all of them. The table has some 300,000 clones, approximately 86% seen once. Each recovered donor of Cohort 3 presented with two negative PCRs, clearance, or symptom resolution. Sequences were obtained from PBMCs or T cells enriched from blood (not recorded which). The receptor's source is a woman between 25 and 40 years old who had recovered from COVID-19. The V and J genes are TRBV19 and TRBJ1-2, with 8 bases lining up with TRBD1. CDR3 sequence reads: CASSKQTGTGYGYTF. CDR3 coding DNA: TGTGCCAGTAGTAAGCAGACCGGGACAGGCTATGGCTACACCTTC.